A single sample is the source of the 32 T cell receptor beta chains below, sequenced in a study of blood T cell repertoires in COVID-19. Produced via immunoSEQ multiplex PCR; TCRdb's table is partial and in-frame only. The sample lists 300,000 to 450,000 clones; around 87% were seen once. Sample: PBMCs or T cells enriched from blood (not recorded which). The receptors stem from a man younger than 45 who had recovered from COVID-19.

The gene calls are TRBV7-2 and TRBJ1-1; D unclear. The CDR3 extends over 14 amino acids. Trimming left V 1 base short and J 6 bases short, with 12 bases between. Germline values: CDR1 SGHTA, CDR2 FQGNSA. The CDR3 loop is CASSLGPWEAEAFF. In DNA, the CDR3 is TGTGCCAGCAGCTTAGGACCCTGGGAGGCTGAAGCTTTCTTT. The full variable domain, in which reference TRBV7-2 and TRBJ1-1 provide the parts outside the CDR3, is GAGVSQSPSNKVTEKGKDVELRCDPISGHTALYWYRQSLGQGLEFLIYFQGNSAPDKSGLPSDRFSAERTGGSVSTLTIQRTQQEDSAVYLCASSLGPWEAEAFFGQGTRLTVV.

DNA of the CDR3: TGTGCCAGCAGCTTAGGAGGAGGCGGGGAGCTGTTTTTT. This sequence encodes CASSLGGGGELFF. The V and J genes are TRBV7-9 and TRBJ2-2, with D possibly matching TRBD2 (5 bases). The V gene's germline CDR1 is SEHNR and CDR2 FQNEAQ (reference sequence). The CDR3 totals 13 residues. The V end lost 1 base, the J end lost 7 bases, and 7 bases lay between the germline ends.

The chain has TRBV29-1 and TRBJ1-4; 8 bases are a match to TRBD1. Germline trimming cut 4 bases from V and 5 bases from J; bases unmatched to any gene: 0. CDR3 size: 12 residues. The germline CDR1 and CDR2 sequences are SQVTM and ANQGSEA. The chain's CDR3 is CSVGQGNEKLFF. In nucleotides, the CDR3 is TGCAGCGTTGGACAGGGGAATGAAAAACTGTTTTTT.

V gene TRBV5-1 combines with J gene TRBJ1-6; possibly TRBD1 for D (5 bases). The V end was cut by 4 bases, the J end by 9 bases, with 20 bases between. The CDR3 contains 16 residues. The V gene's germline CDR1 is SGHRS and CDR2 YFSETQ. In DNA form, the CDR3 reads TGCGCCAGCAGCGTGGGGGGAGGGACCGGCGGTTCACCCCTCCACTTT. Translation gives CASSVGGGTGGSPLHF.

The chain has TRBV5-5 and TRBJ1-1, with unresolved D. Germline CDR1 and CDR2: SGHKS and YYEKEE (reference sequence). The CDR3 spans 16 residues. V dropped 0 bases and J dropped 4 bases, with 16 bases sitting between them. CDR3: CASSLEPRGGGTEAFF. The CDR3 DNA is TGTGCCAGCAGCTTGGAACCCAGAGGAGGTGGCACTGAAGCTTTCTTT.

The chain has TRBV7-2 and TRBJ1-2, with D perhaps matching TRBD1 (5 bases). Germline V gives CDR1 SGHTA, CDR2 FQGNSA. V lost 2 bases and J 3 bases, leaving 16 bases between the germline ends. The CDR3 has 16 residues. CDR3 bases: TGTGCCAGCAGCTTAAACGATTGGGGCAGGCACTATGGCTACACCTTC. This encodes CASSLNDWGRHYGYTF.

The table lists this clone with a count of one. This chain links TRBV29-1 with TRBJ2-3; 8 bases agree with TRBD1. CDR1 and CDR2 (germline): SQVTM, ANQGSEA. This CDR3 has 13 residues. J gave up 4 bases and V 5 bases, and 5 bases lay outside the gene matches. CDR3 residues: CSVQWTGPDTQYF. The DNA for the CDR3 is TGCAGCGTTCAGTGGACAGGGCCAGATACGCAGTATTTT.

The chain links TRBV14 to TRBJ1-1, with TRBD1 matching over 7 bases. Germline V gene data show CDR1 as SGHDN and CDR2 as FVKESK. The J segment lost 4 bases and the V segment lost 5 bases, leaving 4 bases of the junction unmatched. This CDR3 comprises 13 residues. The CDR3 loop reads CASSSGQTTEAFF. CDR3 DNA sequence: TGTGCCAGCAGCTCGGGACAGACCACTGAAGCTTTCTTT. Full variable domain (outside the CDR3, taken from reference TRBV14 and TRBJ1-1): EAGVTQFPSHSVIEKGQTVTLRCDPISGHDNLYWYRRVMGKEIKFLLHFVKESKQDESGMPNNRFLAERTGGTYSTLKVQPAELEDSGVYFCASSSGQTTEAFFGQGTRLTVV.

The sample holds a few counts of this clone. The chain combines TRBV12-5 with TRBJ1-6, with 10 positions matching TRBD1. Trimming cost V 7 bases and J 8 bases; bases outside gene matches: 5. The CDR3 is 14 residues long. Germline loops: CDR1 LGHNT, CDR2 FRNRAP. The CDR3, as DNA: TGTGCTAGTGCCTCCGGACAGGGGGATTCACCCCTCCACTTT. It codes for CASASGQGDSPLHF. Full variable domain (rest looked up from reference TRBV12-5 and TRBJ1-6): DARVTQTPRHKVTEMGQEVTMRCQPILGHNTVFWYRQTMMQGLELLAYFRNRAPLDDSGMPKDRFSAEMPDATLATLKIQPSEPRDSAVYFCASASGQGDSPLHFGNGTRLTVT.

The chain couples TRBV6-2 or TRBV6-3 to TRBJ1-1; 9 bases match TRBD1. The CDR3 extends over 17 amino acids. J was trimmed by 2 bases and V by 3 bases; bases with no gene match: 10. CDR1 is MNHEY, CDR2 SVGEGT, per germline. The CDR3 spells CASSYDRGSVDNTEAFF. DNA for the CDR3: TGTGCCAGCAGTTATGACAGGGGGTCCGTCGACAACACTGAAGCTTTCTTT.

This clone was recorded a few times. The CDR3 here is CASSVVGDGSPLHF. Written as DNA, the CDR3 is TGTGCCAGCAGCGTAGTAGGGGATGGTTCACCCCTCCACTTT. This chain joins TRBV9 and TRBJ1-6, with D possibly being TRBD1 (5 bases). Germline V CDR1 and CDR2: SGDLS, YYNGEE. The V gene lost 0 bases and the J gene lost 9 bases, with 10 bases spanning the gap. The CDR3 length is 14 residues.

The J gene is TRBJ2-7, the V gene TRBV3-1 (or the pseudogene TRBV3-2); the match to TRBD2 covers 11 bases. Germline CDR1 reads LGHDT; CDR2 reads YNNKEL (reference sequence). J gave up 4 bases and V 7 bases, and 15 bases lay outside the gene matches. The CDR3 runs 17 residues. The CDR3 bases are TGTGCCAGCACCTCAACCTTGACTAGCGGGGCCCTATACGAGCAGTACTTC. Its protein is CASTSTLTSGALYEQYF.

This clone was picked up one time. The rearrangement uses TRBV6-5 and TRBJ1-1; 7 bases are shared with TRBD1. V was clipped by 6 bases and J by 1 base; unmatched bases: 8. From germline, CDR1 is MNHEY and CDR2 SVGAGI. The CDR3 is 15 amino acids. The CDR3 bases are TGTGCCAGCAGACAAAATCGGACAGGGAACACTGAAGCTTTCTTT. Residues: CASRQNRTGNTEAFF.

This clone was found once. The CDR3 DNA reads TGCGCCAGCAGCGTCGGTCCCGCTGGAAACACCATATATTTT. Protein sequence: CASSVGPAGNTIYF. The rearrangement joins TRBV5-1 to TRBJ1-3; D not certain. V was trimmed by 4 bases and J by 2 bases, leaving 10 bases between them. Germline-derived CDR1 and CDR2 are SGHRS and YFSETQ. The CDR3 consists of 14 residues.

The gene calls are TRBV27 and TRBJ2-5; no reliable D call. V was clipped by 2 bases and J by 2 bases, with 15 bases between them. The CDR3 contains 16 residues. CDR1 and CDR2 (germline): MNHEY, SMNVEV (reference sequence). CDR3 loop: CASSLRLAHPQETQYF. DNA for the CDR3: TGTGCCAGCAGTTTACGACTGGCCCACCCTCAAGAGACCCAGTACTTC.

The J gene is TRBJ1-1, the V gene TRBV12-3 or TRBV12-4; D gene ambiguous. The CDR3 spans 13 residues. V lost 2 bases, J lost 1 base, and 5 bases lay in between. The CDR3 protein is CASSLTANTEAFF. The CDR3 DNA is TGTGCCAGCAGTTTAACAGCGAACACTGAAGCTTTCTTT.

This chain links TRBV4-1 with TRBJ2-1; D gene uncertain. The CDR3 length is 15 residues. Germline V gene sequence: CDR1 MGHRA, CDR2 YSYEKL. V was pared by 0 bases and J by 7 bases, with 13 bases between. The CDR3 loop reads CASSQDPSDTNEQFF. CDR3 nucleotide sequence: TGCGCCAGCAGCCAAGATCCATCCGACACTAATGAGCAGTTCTTC.

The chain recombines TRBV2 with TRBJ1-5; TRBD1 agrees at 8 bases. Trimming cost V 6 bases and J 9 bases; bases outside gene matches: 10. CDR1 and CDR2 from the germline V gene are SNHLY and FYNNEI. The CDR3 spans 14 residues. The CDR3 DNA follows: TGTGCCAGCAGCCCCGGGACAGGTAGCGGGCCCCAGCATTTT. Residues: CASSPGTGSGPQHF.

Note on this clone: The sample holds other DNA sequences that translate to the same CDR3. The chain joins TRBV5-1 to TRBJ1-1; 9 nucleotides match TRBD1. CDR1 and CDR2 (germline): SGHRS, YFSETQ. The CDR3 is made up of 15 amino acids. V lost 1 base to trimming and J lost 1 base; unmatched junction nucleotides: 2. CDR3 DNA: TGCGCCAGCAGCTTGAGGACAGGGGAGAACACTGAAGCTTTCTTT. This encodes CASSLRTGENTEAFF. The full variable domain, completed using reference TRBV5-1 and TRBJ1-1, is KAGVTQTPRYLIKTRGQQVTLSCSPISGHRSVSWYQQTPGQGLQFLFEYFSETQRNKGNFPGRFSGRQFSNSRSEMNVSTLELGDSALYLCASSLRTGENTEAFFGQGTRLTVV.

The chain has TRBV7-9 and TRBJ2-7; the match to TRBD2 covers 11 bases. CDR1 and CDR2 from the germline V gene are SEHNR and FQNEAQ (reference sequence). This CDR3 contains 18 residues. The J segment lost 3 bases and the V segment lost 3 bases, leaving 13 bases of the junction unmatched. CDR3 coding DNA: TGTGCCAGCAGCTTTCGAACTAGCGGGGGAGTGCTCAGCTACGAGCAGTACTTC. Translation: CASSFRTSGGVLSYEQYF. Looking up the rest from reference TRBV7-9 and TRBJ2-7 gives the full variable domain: DTGVSQNPRHKITKRGQNVTFRCDPISEHNRLYWYRQTLGQGPEFLTYFQNEAQLEKSRLLSDRFSAERPKGSFSTLEIQRTEQGDSAMYLCASSFRTSGGVLSYEQYFGPGTRLTVT.

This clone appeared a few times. The CDR3 bases are TGTGCCACCAGCGGTCCGGGACAGGTCTACGAGCAGTACTTC. Protein sequence: CATSGPGQVYEQYF. This chain links TRBV15 with TRBJ2-7; 8 bases fit TRBD1. This CDR3 region has 14 residues. After removal of 5 bases from V and 3 bases from J, the junction contained 6 bases not matched to a gene. Germline V gene lookup returns CDR1 LNHNV and CDR2 YYDKDF (reference sequence).

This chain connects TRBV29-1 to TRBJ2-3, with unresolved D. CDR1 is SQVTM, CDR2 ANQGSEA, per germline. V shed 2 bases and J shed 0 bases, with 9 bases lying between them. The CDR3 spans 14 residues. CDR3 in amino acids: CSVEPVPSTDTQYF. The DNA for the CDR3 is TGCAGCGTTGAACCGGTTCCTAGCACAGATACGCAGTATTTT.

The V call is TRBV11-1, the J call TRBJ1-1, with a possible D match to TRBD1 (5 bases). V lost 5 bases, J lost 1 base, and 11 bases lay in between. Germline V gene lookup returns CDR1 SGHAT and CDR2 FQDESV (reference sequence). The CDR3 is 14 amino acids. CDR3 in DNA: TGTGCCAGCAGCGCTCAGGGTCAGAACACTGAAGCTTTCTTT. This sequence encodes CASSAQGQNTEAFF.

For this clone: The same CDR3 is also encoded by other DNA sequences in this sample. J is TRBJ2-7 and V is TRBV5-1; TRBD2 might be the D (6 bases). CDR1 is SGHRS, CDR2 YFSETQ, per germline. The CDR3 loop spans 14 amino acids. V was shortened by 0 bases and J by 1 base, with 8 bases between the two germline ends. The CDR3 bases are TGCGCCAGCAGCTTGGGCGGAGGGTCCTACGAGCAGTACTTC. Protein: CASSLGGGSYEQYF.

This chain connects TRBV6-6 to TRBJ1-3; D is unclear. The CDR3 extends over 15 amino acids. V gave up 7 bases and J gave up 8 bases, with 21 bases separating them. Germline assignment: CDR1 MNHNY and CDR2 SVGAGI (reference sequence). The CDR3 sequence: CASKTDRVAVDTIYF. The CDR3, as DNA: TGTGCCAGCAAGACCGACCGGGTCGCAGTGGACACCATATATTTT.

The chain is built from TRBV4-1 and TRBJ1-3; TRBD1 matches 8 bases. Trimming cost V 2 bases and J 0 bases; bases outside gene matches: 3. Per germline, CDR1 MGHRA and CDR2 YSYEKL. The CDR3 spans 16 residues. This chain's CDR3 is CASSQWDRLSGNTIYF. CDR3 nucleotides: TGCGCCAGCAGCCAATGGGACAGGCTCTCTGGAAACACCATATATTTT.

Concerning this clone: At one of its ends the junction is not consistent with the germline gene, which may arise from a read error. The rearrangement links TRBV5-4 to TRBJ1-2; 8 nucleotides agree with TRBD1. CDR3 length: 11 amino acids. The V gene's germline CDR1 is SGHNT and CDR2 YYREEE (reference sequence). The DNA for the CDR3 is TGTGCCAGCAGCTGGGGACAGGAGTTGTCCTTC. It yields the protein CASSWGQELSF.

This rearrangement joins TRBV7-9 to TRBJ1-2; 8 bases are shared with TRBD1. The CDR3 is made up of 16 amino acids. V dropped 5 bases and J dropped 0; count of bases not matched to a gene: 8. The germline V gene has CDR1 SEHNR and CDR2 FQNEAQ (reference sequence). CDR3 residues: CASSKPGTGANYGYTF. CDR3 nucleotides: TGTGCCAGCAGCAAACCCGGGACAGGCGCTAACTATGGCTACACCTTC.

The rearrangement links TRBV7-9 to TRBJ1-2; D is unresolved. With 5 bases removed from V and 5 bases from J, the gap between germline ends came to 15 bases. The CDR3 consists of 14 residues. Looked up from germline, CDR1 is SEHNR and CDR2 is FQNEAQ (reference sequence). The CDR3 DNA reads TGTGCCAGCAGCCCATTACCTAGGGAGTATGGCTACACCTTC. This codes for CASSPLPREYGYTF.

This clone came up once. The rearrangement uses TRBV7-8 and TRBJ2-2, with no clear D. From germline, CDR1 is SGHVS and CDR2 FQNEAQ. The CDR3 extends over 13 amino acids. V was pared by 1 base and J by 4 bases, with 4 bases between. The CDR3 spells CASSLESTGELFF. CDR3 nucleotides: TGTGCCAGCAGCTTAGAGAGCACCGGGGAGCTGTTTTTT.

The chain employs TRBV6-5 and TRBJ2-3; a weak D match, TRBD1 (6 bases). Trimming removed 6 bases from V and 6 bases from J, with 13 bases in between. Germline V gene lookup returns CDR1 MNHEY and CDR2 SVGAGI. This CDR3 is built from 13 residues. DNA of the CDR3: TGTGCCAGCAGGGACAGATCGTCTGATACGCAGTATTTT. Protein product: CASRDRSSDTQYF.

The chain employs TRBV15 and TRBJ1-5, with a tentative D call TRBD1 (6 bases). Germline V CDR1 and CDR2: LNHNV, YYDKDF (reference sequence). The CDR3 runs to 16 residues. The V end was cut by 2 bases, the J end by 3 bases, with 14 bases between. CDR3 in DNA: TGTGCCACCAGCAGAAGTCCCGACAGGCTCAATCAGCCCCAGCATTTT. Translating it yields CATSRSPDRLNQPQHF.